Following are 30 T cell receptor beta chains from one sample sequenced in a study of graft-versus-host responses after intestinal transplantation. Their antigens are not known. Assay used: immunoSEQ multiplex PCR; TCRdb lists only in-frame clones, some missing. The table records 80,000 to 100,000 clones, 85% to 90% of them present only once. The sequencing here drew on unstimulated CD4+ T cells sorted from spleen or lymph node cells, taken before intestinal transplant. These receptors all stem from a human donor who received an intestinal transplant.

The chain is built from TRBV5-6 and TRBJ1-5; D perhaps matches TRBD1 (6 bases). The CDR3 contains 13 residues. Germline V gene data show CDR1 as SGHDT and CDR2 as YYEEEE. V was shortened by 3 bases and J by 3 bases, with 7 bases between the two germline ends. The CDR3 nucleotides are TGTGCCAGCAGCTGGGGGCCCAATCAGCCCCAGCATTTT. Amino acids: CASSWGPNQPQHF.

The chain links TRBV6-6 to TRBJ1-3, with D unresolved. Trimming took 2 bases from V and 1 from J, leaving 6 bases between them. CDR1 is MNHNY, CDR2 SVGAGI, per germline (reference sequence). CDR3 length: 14 amino acids. The CDR3 spells CASSYGSSGNTIYF. The CDR3 DNA reads as TGTGCCAGCAGTTACGGGAGTTCTGGAAACACCATATATTTT.

This chain connects TRBV6-5 to TRBJ1-1; the D is unclear. Deletions cut 6 bases from V and 0 bases from J, with 5 bases between. The length of the CDR3 is 12 residues. Germline-derived CDR1 and CDR2 are MNHEY and SVGAGI. This chain's CDR3 is CASSRMNTEAFF. In nucleotides, the CDR3 is TGTGCCAGCAGCAGGATGAACACTGAAGCTTTCTTT.

The chain has TRBV15 and TRBJ2-1; perhaps TRBD2 as D (6 bases). The germline V gene has CDR1 LNHNV and CDR2 YYDKDF (reference sequence). V was trimmed by 0 bases and J by 2 bases, leaving 11 bases between them. CDR3 length: 16 residues. CDR3 amino acids: CATSRDRDWPYNEQFF. CDR3 coding DNA: TGTGCCACCAGCAGAGACCGGGACTGGCCCTACAATGAGCAGTTCTTC.

The DNA for the CDR3 is TGTGCCAGCAGTTTATTGGGTGCGGGCAATCAGCCCCAGCATTTT. Its translation is CASSLLGAGNQPQHF. V is TRBV28 and J is TRBJ1-5; the D is unclear. Between the trimmed V and J ends, which lost 1 base and 2 bases, there was a span of 9 bases. CDR3 length equals 15 residues. Germline CDR1 MDHEN, CDR2 SYDVKM.

V gene TRBV6-5 combines with J gene TRBJ2-2; 10 nucleotides align to TRBD2. The CDR3 extends over 14 amino acids. V was pared by 5 bases and J by 6 bases, with 3 bases of the junction left unmatched. Germline V gives CDR1 MNHEY, CDR2 SVGAGI. In DNA form, the CDR3 reads TGTGCCAGCAGTCCTAGCGGGGGAGCCGGGGAGCTGTTTTTT. It is translated as CASSPSGGAGELFF.

In this sample, this clone turned up once. The J gene is TRBJ1-3, the V gene TRBV5-1, with a tentative D call TRBD1 (5 bases). CDR3 size: 16 residues. V lost 1 base and J lost 0, with 11 bases in between. Germline lookup yields CDR1 SGHRS and CDR2 YFSETQ. CDR3 bases: TGCGCCAGCAGCTTGTCGACAGCCGACTCTGGAAACACCATATATTTT. Translating it yields CASSLSTADSGNTIYF. The full variable domain, in which reference TRBV5-1 and TRBJ1-3 provide the parts outside the CDR3, is KAGVTQTPRYLIKTRGQQVTLSCSPISGHRSVSWYQQTPGQGLQFLFEYFSETQRNKGNFPGRFSGRQFSNSRSEMNVSTLELGDSALYLCASSLSTADSGNTIYFGEGSWLTVV.

This sequence joins TRBV15 and TRBJ1-4; D is uncertain. There are 13 residues in the CDR3. The V and J ends lost 3 bases and 8 bases respectively, with 10 bases between them. Germline V gene data show CDR1 as LNHNV and CDR2 as YYDKDF (reference sequence). CDR3 in DNA: TGTGCCACCAGCAGGGTTTCTAGGGAAAAACTGTTTTTT. This sequence encodes CATSRVSREKLFF.

The chain has TRBV29-1 and TRBJ1-3; 8 bases are a match to TRBD1. CDR1 SQVTM and CDR2 ANQGSEA come from the germline V gene. The CDR3 covers 12 residues. After removal of 7 bases from V and 4 bases from J, the junction contained 3 bases not matched to a gene. In DNA form, the CDR3 reads TGCAGCGGGCGGACAGGGGGAAACACCATATATTTT. Translating it yields CSGRTGGNTIYF.

CDR3 coding DNA: TGTGCCAGCAGGGCCCCCGGCAGGGGGCTGAAAAACATTCAGTACTTC. Encoded protein: CASRAPGRGLKNIQYF. This chain uses TRBV2 with TRBJ2-4; TRBD1 matches at 8 bases. This CDR3 is 16 amino acids long. Trimming removed 6 bases from V and 4 bases from J; junction bases left unmatched: 11. Germline values: CDR1 SNHLY, CDR2 FYNNEI.

This rearrangement joins TRBV5-1 to TRBJ2-2; 8 bases line up with TRBD2. The CDR3 sequence is 13 residues long. Germline lookup yields CDR1 SGHRS and CDR2 YFSETQ. The junction had 2 bases not matched to a gene; V was cut back by 6 bases and J by 4 bases. CDR3 coding DNA: TGCGCCAGCAATAGCGGGGCCACCGGGGAGCTGTTTTTT. Translation gives CASNSGATGELFF.

The chain combines TRBV27 with TRBJ2-2; TRBD2 aligns across 11 bases. Germline V gives CDR1 MNHEY, CDR2 SMNVEV (reference sequence). The CDR3 runs to 19 residues. V dropped 7 bases and J dropped 0; count of bases not matched to a gene: 13. The CDR3 DNA is TGTGCCAGCACCAGACGAACCCCGGGACTAGCGGCGAACACCGGGGAGCTGTTTTTT. It yields the protein CASTRRTPGLAANTGELFF.

As DNA, the CDR3 is TGTGCTACCAGACAGGGGGAGACTCTACCATTCAATCAGCCCCAGCATTTT. Translated: CATRQGETLPFNQPQHF. This rearrangement joins TRBV7-7 to TRBJ1-5; 9 bases match TRBD1. Germline V gives CDR1 SSHAT, CDR2 FNYEAQ (reference sequence). This CDR3 is 17 amino acids long.

This chain uses TRBV6-5 with TRBJ2-5; 7 positions match TRBD2. V lost 0 bases and J lost 5; bases outside the gene matches: 3. Germline values: CDR1 MNHEY, CDR2 SVGAGI. The CDR3 is 14 residues long. This chain's CDR3 is CASSYSMGGETQYF. As DNA, the CDR3 is TGTGCCAGCAGTTACTCGATGGGAGGGGAGACCCAGTACTTC.

The gene calls are TRBV30 and TRBJ2-7, with 10 positions matching TRBD1. The CDR3 loop spans 15 amino acids. V trimming: 0 bases; J trimming: 9 bases; junction bases outside the gene matches: 11. Germline lookup yields CDR1 GTSNPN and CDR2 SVGIG (reference sequence). The CDR3 DNA is TGTGCCTGGAGTGTCCGGGACAGGGGTTTCGGGCGGCAGTACTTC. Protein sequence: CAWSVRDRGFGRQYF.

The chain has TRBV6-1 and TRBJ2-7; tentative D call: TRBD2 (5 bases). Germline V gene data show CDR1 as MNHNS and CDR2 as SASEGT. The CDR3 has 11 residues. V was pared by 2 bases and J by 9 bases, with 8 bases between. CDR3 in amino acids: CASSELLVQYF. The CDR3 nucleotides are TGTGCCAGCAGTGAATTACTAGTGCAGTACTTC.

The V and J genes are TRBV5-6 and TRBJ2-5; D remains unclear. Trimming took 2 bases from V and 5 from J, leaving 4 bases between them. Germline assignment: CDR1 SGHDT and CDR2 YYEEEE. This CDR3 is 11 amino acids long. The CDR3, as DNA: TGTGCCAGCAGCTTTGGCGAGACCCAGTACTTC. It codes for CASSFGETQYF.

The gene calls are TRBV28 and TRBJ1-3; the D is unclear. Trimming removed 10 bases at V and 0 bases at J, with 10 bases between. Germline CDR1 is MDHEN and CDR2 is SYDVKM. The CDR3 consists of 13 residues. The CDR3 DNA reads TGTGCCACCCAGGTACTCTCTGGAAACACCATATATTTT. Protein: CATQVLSGNTIYF. Combining the CDR3 with reference TRBV28 and TRBJ1-3 gives the whole variable domain DVKVTQSSRYLVKRTGEKVFLECVQDMDHENMFWYRQDPGLGLRLIYFSYDVKMKEKGDIPEGYSVSREKKERFSLILESASTNQTSMYLCATQVLSGNTIYFGEGSWLTVV.

The rearrangement uses TRBV7-9 and TRBJ1-3, with D maybe TRBD1 (6 bases). The CDR3 is 16 residues long. Germline loops: CDR1 SEHNR, CDR2 FQNEAQ (reference sequence). The V end lost 5 bases, the J end lost 4 bases, and 18 bases lay between the germline ends. The CDR3 loop reads CASSRSLDSFGNTIYF. The CDR3 DNA is TGTGCCAGCAGCCGAAGTCTGGACAGTTTCGGAAACACCATATATTTT.

The chain has TRBV25-1 and TRBJ2-1; TRBD1 might be the D (5 bases). Deletions cut 7 bases from V and 5 bases from J, with 9 bases between. Germline-derived CDR1 and CDR2 are MGHDK and SYGVNS. The CDR3 is 12 amino acids. DNA of the CDR3: TGTGCCAGCAACAACAGGCACAATGAGCAGTTCTTC. Amino acid sequence: CASNNRHNEQFF.

This chain links TRBV5-1 with TRBJ2-7; 8 bases are a match to TRBD1. The germline V gene encodes CDR1 SGHRS and CDR2 YFSETQ. V lost 4 bases, J lost 2 bases, and 8 bases stayed unmatched. The CDR3 loop spans 15 amino acids. The CDR3 spells CASSVGQVSPYEQYF. For the CDR3, the DNA is TGCGCCAGCAGCGTGGGACAGGTATCCCCCTACGAGCAGTACTTC.

The rearrangement uses TRBV5-6 and TRBJ2-7, with 11 bases aligning to TRBD2. Germline trimming cut 0 bases from V and 7 bases from J; bases unmatched to any gene: 9. CDR3 length: 16 amino acids. Per germline, CDR1 SGHDT and CDR2 YYEEEE. CDR3 sequence reads: CASSLGPSGRYWEQYF. CDR3 sequence (DNA): TGTGCCAGCAGCTTGGGGCCTAGCGGGAGGTATTGGGAGCAGTACTTC.

V and J are TRBV10-3 and TRBJ2-7; tentative D call: TRBD1 (7 bases). V lost 8 bases to trimming and J lost 1 base, with 12 bases between them. Per the germline V gene, CDR1 is ENHRY and CDR2 is SYGVKD. The CDR3 totals 13 residues. The CDR3 region is CAIGAGGSYEQYF. The CDR3 DNA sequence: TGTGCCATCGGGGCAGGGGGGTCCTACGAGCAGTACTTC.

The chain is built from TRBV6-1 and TRBJ1-1; 8 positions match TRBD1. V was pared by 11 bases and J by 5 bases, with 7 bases of the junction left unmatched. This CDR3 spans 12 amino acids. From germline, CDR1 is MNHNS and CDR2 SASEGT. CDR3 amino acids: CASYRGETEAFF. CDR3 nucleotide sequence: TGTGCCTCCTACAGGGGGGAGACTGAAGCTTTCTTT.

This clone appeared a few times. This rearrangement joins TRBV5-1 to TRBJ1-2, with D perhaps matching TRBD1 (5 bases). Germline V gene lookup returns CDR1 SGHRS and CDR2 YFSETQ. Trimming left V 2 bases short and J 3 bases short, with 5 bases between. This CDR3 comprises 12 residues. The CDR3 nucleotides are TGCGCCAGCAGCTTAGGGGACTATGGCTACACCTTC. Encoded protein: CASSLGDYGYTF.

The V call is TRBV28, the J call TRBJ1-6; 9 bases agree with TRBD1. Per germline, CDR1 MDHEN and CDR2 SYDVKM. The V and J ends lost 3 bases and 7 bases, in that order; junction bases with no gene match: 4. The CDR3 runs 15 residues. The CDR3 is CASSLEQGANSPLHF. For the CDR3, the DNA is TGTGCCAGCAGTTTGGAACAGGGGGCAAATTCACCCCTCCACTTT.

This chain links TRBV29-1 with TRBJ2-2; D gene unclear. CDR1 and CDR2 from the germline V gene are SQVTM and ANQGSEA. V was pared by 4 bases and J by 3 bases, with 3 bases between. The CDR3 totals 11 residues. The CDR3 sequence: CSVGDTGELFF. CDR3 DNA sequence: TGCAGCGTTGGCGACACCGGGGAGCTGTTTTTT.

The chain has TRBV5-1 and TRBJ2-1, with a tentative D call TRBD2 (7 bases). This CDR3 is 15 amino acids long. The V gene lost 4 bases and the J gene lost 0 bases, with 11 bases spanning the gap. The germline CDR1 and CDR2 sequences are SGHRS and YFSETQ. The CDR3 DNA sequence: TGCGCCAGCAGCATCGCGGGGGCCTCCTACAATGAGCAGTTCTTC. It yields the protein CASSIAGASYNEQFF.

V and J are TRBV7-3 and TRBJ2-2, with 7 bases that match TRBD1. The J segment lost 0 bases and the V segment lost 5 bases, leaving 3 bases of the junction unmatched. This CDR3 has 15 residues. CDR1 is SGHTA, CDR2 FQGTGA, per germline. CDR3 protein: CASSRGTANTGELFF. The CDR3 bases are TGTGCCAGCAGCCGTGGGACAGCGAACACCGGGGAGCTGTTTTTT.

CDR3 residues: CASSLLPRSSGNTIYF. DNA for the CDR3: TGTGCCAGCTCACTCTTGCCTAGGAGCTCTGGAAACACCATATATTTT. The rearrangement joins TRBV18 to TRBJ1-3; D is unclear. This CDR3 is 16 amino acids long. V lost 4 bases and J lost 0, with 13 bases in between. Germline CDR1 and CDR2: KGHSH and LQKENI.